The following is a TCR beta chain sequence with its context. The antigen is unknown. The CDR3 is 14 amino acids. V lost 4 bases, J lost 1 base, and 11 bases lay in between. Per germline, CDR1 MNHNS and CDR2 SASEGT. Every patient was affected by relapse after autologous stem cell transplantation, while exposure to brentuximab vedotin was not uniform. CD4+ T cells were purified from thawed PBMCs by magnetic negative selection. The data were obtained in a study of PD-1 blockade in classical Hodgkin lymphoma. Study summary: Intravenous nivolumab at 3 mg/kg was given to patients every 2 weeks. Study outcomes and limitations: CD4+ TCR diversity, unlike CD8+, climbed significantly by C4D1. The study found complete responders had baseline diversity similar to newly diagnosed patients. Factors driving the repertoire differences, possibly disease activity or prior therapy, remain undefined.

TCRdb's table, derived via immunoSEQ multiplex PCR, lists solely in-frame clones and lacks some. This sample has about 16,000 clones, with around four fifths found just once. Material: CD4+ T cells from blood, obtained at baseline. This clonotype was sampled from a human donor with classical Hodgkin lymphoma. The chain links TRBV6-1 to TRBJ2-7, with D hard to call. The CDR3 coding sequence is TGTGCCAGCAGTGTGGCTAGTTCTTCCTACGAGCAGTACTTC. Its translation is CASSVASSSYEQYF.